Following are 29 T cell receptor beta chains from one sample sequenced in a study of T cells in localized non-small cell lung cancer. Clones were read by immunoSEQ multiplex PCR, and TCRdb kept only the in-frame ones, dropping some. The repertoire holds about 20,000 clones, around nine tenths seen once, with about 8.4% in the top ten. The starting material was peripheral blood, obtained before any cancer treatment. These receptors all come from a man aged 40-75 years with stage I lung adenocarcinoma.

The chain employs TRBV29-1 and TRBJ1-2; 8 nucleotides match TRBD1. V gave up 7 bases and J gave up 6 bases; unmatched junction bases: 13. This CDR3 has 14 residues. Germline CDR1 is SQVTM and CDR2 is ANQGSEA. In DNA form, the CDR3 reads TGCAGCGCGGTAGGACAGGGACTGATCAATGGCTACACCTTC. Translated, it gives CSAVGQGLINGYTF.

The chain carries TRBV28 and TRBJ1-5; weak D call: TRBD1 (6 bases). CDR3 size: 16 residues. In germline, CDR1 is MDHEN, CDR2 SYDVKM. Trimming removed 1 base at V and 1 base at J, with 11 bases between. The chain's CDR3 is CASSLFGGRSNQPQHF. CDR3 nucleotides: TGTGCCAGCAGTTTATTTGGGGGCCGGAGCAATCAGCCCCAGCATTTT.

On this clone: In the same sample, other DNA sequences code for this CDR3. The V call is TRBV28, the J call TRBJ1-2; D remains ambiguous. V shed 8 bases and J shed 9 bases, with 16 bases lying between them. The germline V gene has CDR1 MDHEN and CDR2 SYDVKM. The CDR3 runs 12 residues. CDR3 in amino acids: CASLNSPGSYTF. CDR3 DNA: TGTGCCAGCTTAAACTCGCCCGGGAGCTACACCTTC.

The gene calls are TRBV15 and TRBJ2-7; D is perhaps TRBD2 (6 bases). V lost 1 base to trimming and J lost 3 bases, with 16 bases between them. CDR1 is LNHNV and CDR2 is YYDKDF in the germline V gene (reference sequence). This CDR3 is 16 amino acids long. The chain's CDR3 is CATSRGRRDSLYEQYF. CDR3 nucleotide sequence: TGTGCCACCAGCAGAGGAAGGAGGGACTCGCTCTACGAGCAGTACTTC.

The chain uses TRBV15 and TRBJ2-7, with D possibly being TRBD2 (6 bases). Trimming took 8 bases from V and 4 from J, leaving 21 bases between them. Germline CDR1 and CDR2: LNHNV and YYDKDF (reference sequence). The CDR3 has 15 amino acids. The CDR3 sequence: CATQDSGRLKYEQYF. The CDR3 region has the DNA TGTGCCACCCAGGATAGCGGAAGATTAAAATACGAGCAGTACTTC.

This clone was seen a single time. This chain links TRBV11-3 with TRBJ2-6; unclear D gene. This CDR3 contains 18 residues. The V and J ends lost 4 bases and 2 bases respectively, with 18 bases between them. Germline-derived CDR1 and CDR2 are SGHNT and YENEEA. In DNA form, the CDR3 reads TGTGCCAGCAGCTCCAACACTGGACCGCTTACTGGGGCCAACGTCCTGACTTTC. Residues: CASSSNTGPLTGANVLTF. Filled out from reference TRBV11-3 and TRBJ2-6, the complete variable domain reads EAGVVQSPRYKIIEKKQPVAFWCNPISGHNTLYWYLQNLGQGPELLIRYENEEAVDDSQLPKDRFSAERLKGVDSTLKIQPAELGDSAVYLCASSSNTGPLTGANVLTFGAGSRLTVL.

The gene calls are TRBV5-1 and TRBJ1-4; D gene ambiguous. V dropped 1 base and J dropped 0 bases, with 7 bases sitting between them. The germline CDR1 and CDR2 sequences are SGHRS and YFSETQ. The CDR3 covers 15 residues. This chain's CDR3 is CASSLWSTTNEKLFF. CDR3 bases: TGCGCCAGCAGCTTGTGGTCAACAACTAATGAAAAACTGTTTTTT. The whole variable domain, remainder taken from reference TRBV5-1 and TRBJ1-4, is KAGVTQTPRYLIKTRGQQVTLSCSPISGHRSVSWYQQTPGQGLQFLFEYFSETQRNKGNFPGRFSGRQFSNSRSEMNVSTLELGDSALYLCASSLWSTTNEKLFFGSGTQLSVL.

The DNA of the CDR3 is TGTGCCAGTAGTACAGGGGGCAGAGAGACCCAGTACTTC. This encodes CASSTGGRETQYF. The chain links TRBV19 to TRBJ2-5, with 8 bases identical to TRBD1. V shed 4 bases and J 4 bases; nucleotides not matched to a gene: 2. The CDR3 spans 13 residues. The germline V gene has CDR1 LNHDA and CDR2 SQIVND (reference sequence).

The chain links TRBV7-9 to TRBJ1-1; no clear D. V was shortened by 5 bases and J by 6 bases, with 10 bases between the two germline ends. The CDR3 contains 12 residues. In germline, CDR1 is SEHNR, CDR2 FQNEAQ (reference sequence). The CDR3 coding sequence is TGTGCCAGCAGCCATGGCCCCGCTGAAGCTTTCTTT. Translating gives CASSHGPAEAFF.

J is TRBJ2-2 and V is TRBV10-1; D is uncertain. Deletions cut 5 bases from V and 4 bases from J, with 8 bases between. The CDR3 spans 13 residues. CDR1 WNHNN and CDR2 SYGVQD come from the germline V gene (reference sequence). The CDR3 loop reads CASSPLVTGELFF. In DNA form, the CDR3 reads TGCGCCAGCAGTCCGCTGGTCACCGGGGAGCTGTTTTTT.

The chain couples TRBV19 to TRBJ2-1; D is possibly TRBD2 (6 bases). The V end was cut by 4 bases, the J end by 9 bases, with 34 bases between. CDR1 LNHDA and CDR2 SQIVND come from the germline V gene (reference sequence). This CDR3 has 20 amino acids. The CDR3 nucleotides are TGTGCCAGTAGTAAGGGGCAGTTCGCGACTAGGACCCTCTCTAAGTCTGAGCAGTTCTTC. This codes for CASSKGQFATRTLSKSEQFF.

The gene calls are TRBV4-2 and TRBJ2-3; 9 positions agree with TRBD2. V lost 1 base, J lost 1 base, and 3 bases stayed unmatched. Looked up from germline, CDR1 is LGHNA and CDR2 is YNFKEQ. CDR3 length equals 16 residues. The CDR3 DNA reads TGTGCCAGCAGCCAAGCAGCGGGGGGTGGCACAGATACGCAGTATTTT. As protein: CASSQAAGGGTDTQYF.

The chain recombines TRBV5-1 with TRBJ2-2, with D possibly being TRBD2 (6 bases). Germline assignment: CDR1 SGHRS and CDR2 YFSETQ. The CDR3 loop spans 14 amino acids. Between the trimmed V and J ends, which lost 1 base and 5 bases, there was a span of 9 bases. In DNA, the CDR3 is TGCGCCAGCAGCTTGCTGAGCGGGACCGGGGAGCTGTTTTTT. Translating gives CASSLLSGTGELFF.

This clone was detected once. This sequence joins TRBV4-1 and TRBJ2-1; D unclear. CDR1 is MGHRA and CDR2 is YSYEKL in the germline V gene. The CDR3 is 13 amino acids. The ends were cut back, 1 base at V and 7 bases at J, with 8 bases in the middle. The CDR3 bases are TGCGCCAGCAGCCAAGGGGCAAAGAATGAGCAGTTCTTC. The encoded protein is CASSQGAKNEQFF.

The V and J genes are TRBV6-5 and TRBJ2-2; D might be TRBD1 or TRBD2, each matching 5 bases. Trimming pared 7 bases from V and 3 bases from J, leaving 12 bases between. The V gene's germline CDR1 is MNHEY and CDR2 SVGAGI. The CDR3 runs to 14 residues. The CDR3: CASTRDRYTGELFF. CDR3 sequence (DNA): TGTGCCAGCACCCGGGACCGATACACCGGGGAGCTGTTTTTT.

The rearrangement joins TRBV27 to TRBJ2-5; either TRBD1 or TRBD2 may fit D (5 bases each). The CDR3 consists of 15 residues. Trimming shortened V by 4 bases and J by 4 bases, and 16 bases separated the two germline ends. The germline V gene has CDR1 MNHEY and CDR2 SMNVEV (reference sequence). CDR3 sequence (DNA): TGTGCCAGCAGTTACCTCGGGGCTCCGACAGAGACCCAGTACTTC. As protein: CASSYLGAPTETQYF.

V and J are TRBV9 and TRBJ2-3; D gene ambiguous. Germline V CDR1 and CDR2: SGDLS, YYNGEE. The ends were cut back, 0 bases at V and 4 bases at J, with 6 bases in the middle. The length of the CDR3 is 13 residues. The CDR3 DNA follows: TGTGCCAGCAGCGTAGGAGTGCCAGATACGCAGTATTTT. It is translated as CASSVGVPDTQYF.

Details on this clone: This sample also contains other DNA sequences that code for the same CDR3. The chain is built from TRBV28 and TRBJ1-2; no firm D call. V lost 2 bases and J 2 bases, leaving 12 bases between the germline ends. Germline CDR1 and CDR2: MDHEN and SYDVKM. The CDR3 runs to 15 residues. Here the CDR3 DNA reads TGTGCCAGCAGTTTAGTTGGCTTGGGGAACTATGGCTACACCTTC. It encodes CASSLVGLGNYGYTF.

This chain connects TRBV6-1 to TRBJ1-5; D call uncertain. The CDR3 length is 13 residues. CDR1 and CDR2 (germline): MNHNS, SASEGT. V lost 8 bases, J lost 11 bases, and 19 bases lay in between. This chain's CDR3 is CASVENTRAAQHF. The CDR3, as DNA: TGTGCCAGCGTCGAAAACACTCGGGCGGCCCAGCATTTT.

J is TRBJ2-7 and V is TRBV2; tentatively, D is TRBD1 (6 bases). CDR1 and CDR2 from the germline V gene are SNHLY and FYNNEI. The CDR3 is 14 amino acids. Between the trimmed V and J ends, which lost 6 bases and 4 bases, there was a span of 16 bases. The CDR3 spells CASRTDSSNYEQYF. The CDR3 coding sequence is TGTGCCAGCAGGACGGACAGTTCAAATTACGAGCAGTACTTC.

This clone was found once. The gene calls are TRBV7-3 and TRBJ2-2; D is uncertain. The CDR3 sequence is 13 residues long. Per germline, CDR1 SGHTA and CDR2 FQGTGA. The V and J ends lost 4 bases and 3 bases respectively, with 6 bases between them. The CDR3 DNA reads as TGTGCCAGCAGCTCGAGCTACACCGGGGAGCTGTTTTTT. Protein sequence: CASSSSYTGELFF.

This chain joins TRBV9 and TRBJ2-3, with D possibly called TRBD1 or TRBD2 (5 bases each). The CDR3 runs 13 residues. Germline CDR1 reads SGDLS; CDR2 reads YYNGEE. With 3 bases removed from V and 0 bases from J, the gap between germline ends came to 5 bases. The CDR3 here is CASSGGSTDTQYF. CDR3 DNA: TGTGCCAGCAGCGGGGGGAGCACAGATACGCAGTATTTT.

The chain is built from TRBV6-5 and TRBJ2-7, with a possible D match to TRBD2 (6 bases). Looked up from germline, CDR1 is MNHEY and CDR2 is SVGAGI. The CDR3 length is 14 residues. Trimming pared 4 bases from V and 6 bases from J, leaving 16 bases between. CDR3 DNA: TGTGCCAGCAGTTCCCAGGGAGGTGAGGGCGAGCAGTACTTC. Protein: CASSSQGGEGEQYF.

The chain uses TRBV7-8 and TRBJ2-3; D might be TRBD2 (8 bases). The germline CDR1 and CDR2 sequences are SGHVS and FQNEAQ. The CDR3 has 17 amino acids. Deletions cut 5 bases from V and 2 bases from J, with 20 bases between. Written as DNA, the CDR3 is TGTGCCAGCAGCCCCAGGGGGGGCGGGAGGATCACAGATACGCAGTATTTT. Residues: CASSPRGGGRITDTQYF.

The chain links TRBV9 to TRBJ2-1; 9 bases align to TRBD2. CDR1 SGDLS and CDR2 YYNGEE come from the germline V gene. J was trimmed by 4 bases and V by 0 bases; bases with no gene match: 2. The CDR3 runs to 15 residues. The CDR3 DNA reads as TGTGCCAGCAGCGTAGGGACTAGCGATTACAATGAGCAGTTCTTC. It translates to CASSVGTSDYNEQFF.

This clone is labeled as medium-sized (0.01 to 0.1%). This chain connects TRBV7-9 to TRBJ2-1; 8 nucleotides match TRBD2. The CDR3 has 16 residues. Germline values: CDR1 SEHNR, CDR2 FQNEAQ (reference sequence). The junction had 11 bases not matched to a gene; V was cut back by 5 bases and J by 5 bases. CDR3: CASSGEGSGDHNEQFF. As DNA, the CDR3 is TGTGCCAGCAGCGGAGAGGGTAGCGGGGACCACAATGAGCAGTTCTTC.

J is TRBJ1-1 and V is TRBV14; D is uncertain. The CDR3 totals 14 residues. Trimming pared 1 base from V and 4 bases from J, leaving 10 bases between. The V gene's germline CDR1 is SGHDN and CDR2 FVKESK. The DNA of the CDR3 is TGTGCCAGCAGCCAAGTTCGGGGAGGCACTGAAGCTTTCTTT. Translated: CASSQVRGGTEAFF.

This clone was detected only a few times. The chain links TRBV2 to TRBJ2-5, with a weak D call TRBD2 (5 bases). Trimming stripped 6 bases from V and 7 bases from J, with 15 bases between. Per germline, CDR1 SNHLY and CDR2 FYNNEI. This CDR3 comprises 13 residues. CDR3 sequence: CASRDDIAGTQYF. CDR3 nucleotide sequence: TGTGCCAGCAGAGATGACATCGCGGGGACCCAGTACTTC.

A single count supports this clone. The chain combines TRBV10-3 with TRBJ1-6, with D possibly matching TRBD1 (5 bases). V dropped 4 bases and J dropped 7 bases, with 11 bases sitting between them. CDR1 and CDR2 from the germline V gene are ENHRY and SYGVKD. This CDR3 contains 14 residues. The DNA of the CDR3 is TGTGCCATCAGTGCGGGGGATGAGAATTCACCCCTCCACTTT. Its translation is CAISAGDENSPLHF.